These 3 T cell receptor beta chains came from one sample sequenced in a study of cytomegalovirus exposure and HLA in healthy donors. It was with 60 Vbeta and 13 Jbeta primers that the PCR ran. The repertoire was sequenced with immunoSEQ multiplex PCR; TCRdb's copy has only in-frame clones and lacks some. The table has 130,000 to 150,000 clones, about 82% seen once. What was sequenced was PBMCs. The receptors shown here come from a male donor in good health and CMV-seronegative.

V gene TRBV30 combines with J gene TRBJ2-7; 10 bases are shared with TRBD2. Germline V CDR1 and CDR2: GTSNPN, SVGIG (reference sequence). Trimming at V came to 5 bases and at J to 4 bases, leaving 14 bases not matched to a gene. The CDR3 has 16 amino acids. CDR3 coding DNA: TGTGCCTGGGGACTAGCGGTGGCGGCGTCCCGATACGAGCAGTACTTC. Translation: CAWGLAVAASRYEQYF. Full variable domain (missing parts from reference TRBV30 and TRBJ2-7): SQTIHQWPATLVQPVGSPLSLECTVEGTSNPNLYWYRQAAGRGLQLLFYSVGIGQISSEVPQNLSASRPQDRQFILSSKKLLLSDSGFYLCAWGLAVAASRYEQYFGPGTRLTVT.

CDR3 nucleotide sequence: TGTGCCAGCAGTGATTGGACAGGGGGCCATCAGCCCCAGCATTTT. This encodes CASSDWTGGHQPQHF. The chain recombines TRBV2 with TRBJ1-5; 11 bases line up with TRBD1. The CDR3 runs 15 residues. V gave up 3 bases and J gave up 5 bases; unmatched junction bases: 3. Germline lookup yields CDR1 SNHLY and CDR2 FYNNEI.

Only one count was recorded for this clone. This chain joins TRBV6-1 and TRBJ1-4; TRBD1 agrees at 8 bases. The germline V gene encodes CDR1 MNHNS and CDR2 SASEGT. The J segment lost 8 bases and the V segment lost 1 base, leaving 9 bases of the junction unmatched. This CDR3 is built from 16 residues. CDR3 sequence (DNA): TGTGCCAGCAGTGAAGGACAGGGGACGAGGAAAGAAAAACTGTTTTTT. It specifies CASSEGQGTRKEKLFF.